This is a list of T cell receptor beta chains from one sample in a study of cytomegalovirus exposure and HLA in healthy donors. Assay: immunoSEQ multiplex PCR; the TCRdb copy retains only in-frame clones and omits some. Of 130,000 to 150,000 clones in the sample, around 80% were seen once. Input material: PBMCs. These receptors all stem from a man younger than 45 in good health and CMV-seronegative. Each CDR3 is given with its conserved first and last residue. The D gene is left open where the match is weak. The size of a clone is reported for some rows only, either as once, few or many, or as a class for expanded clones.

size	J	V	D	DNA	CDR3
-	TRBJ2-7	TRBV27	TRBD1	TGTGCCAGCAGAGGACAGGGCTACGAGCAGTACTTC	CASRGQGYEQYF
-	TRBJ2-3	TRBV5-4	TRBD2	TGTGCCAGCAGCTTACCCGGGGGGGATACGCAGTATTTT	CASSLPGGDTQYF
-	TRBJ1-4	TRBV11-2	TRBD1	TGTGCCAGCAGCTTAACACAGACAGGGGTGGGGAATGAAAAACTGTTTTTT	CASSLTQTGVGNEKLFF
-	TRBJ2-1	TRBV30	TRBD1	TGTGCCTGGAGTGTAGGGGGCGGACCCTACAATGAGCAGTTCTTC	CAWSVGGGPYNEQFF
-	TRBJ1-6	TRBV4-1	-	TGCGCCAGCAGCCGACAGGTGTCCGCCTATAATTCACCCCTCCACTTT	CASSRQVSAYNSPLHF
-	TRBJ2-1	TRBV5-4	TRBD2	TGTGCCAGCAGGCCCGGGACTAGCGGTTACAATGAGCAGTTCTTC	CASRPGTSGYNEQFF
-	TRBJ2-1	TRBV6-5	-	TGTGCCAGCAGTCGATCCGGGACTGAGGGGTATGAGCAGTTCTTC	CASSRSGTEGYEQFF
-	TRBJ1-1	TRBV28	-	TGTGCCAGCAGCACCCCGGGGAGTTTCACTGAAGCTTTCTTT	CASSTPGSFTEAFF
-	TRBJ1-6	TRBV7-9	-	TGTGCCAGCAGCTTATCAGGGATAAATTCACCCCTCCACTTT	CASSLSGINSPLHF
-	TRBJ1-2	TRBV28	-	TGTGCCAGCAGCTCCGGTCAGGGCTATGGCTACACCTTC	CASSSGQGYGYTF
-	TRBJ2-3	TRBV28	-	TGTGCCAGCAGATGGGACACGAGCACAGATACGCAGTATTTT	CASRWDTSTDTQYF
-	TRBJ2-2	TRBV21-1	-	TGTGCCCCAGGAACTAGTGCACTAAACACCGGGGAGCTGTTTTTT	CAPGTSALNTGELFF
-	TRBJ2-1	TRBV14	-	TGTGCCAGCAGCCCCCAGGGGAATGAGCAGTTCTTC	CASSPQGNEQFF
-	TRBJ2-7	TRBV9	TRBD1	TGTGCCAGCAGCGTGGGACAGGGATTTTACGAGCAGTACTTC	CASSVGQGFYEQYF
-	TRBJ2-5	TRBV4-1	TRBD2	TGCGCCAGCAGCCAGGACCGAGGGACTGGAGTGGCGGGGGGCCCCAAAGAGACCCAGTACTTC	CASSQDRGTGVAGGPKETQYF
-	TRBJ1-5	TRBV9	-	TGTGCCAGCAGCGTAGCTGGAGGGAGGCAGCCCCAGCATTTT	CASSVAGGRQPQHF
-	TRBJ1-4	TRBV7-9	-	TGTGCCAGCAGCCACGGGACAATAAATGAAAAACTGTTTTTT	CASSHGTINEKLFF
-	TRBJ1-1	TRBV5-6	-	TGTGCCAGCAACCTCGGTGGGCACATGAACCCTGAAGCTTTCTTT	CASNLGGHMNPEAFF
-	TRBJ2-5	TRBV5-1	-	TGCGCCAGTTGGCGGGACGCCGATTGGGAGACCCAGTACTTC	CASWRDADWETQYF
-	TRBJ2-5	TRBV10-1	TRBD2	TGCGCCAGCAGTGAGCGGGGGGAGCTTGCAGAGACCCAGTACTTC	CASSERGELAETQYF
-	TRBJ2-7	TRBV11-1	TRBD2	TGTGCCAGCAGCTTCGGGGGGGTGGGACCCTACGAGCAGTACTTC	CASSFGGVGPYEQYF
-	TRBJ2-7	TRBV21-1	-	TGTGCCAGCAGCATTTCAAGGGGGAACGGGTCCTACGAGCAGTACTTC	CASSISRGNGSYEQYF
-	TRBJ1-3	TRBV4-2	-	TGTGCCAGCAGCCAAAATCTACAGGGATCCGGAAACACCATATATTTT	CASSQNLQGSGNTIYF
-	TRBJ2-2	TRBV9	-	TGTGCCAGCAGCCCCTGGGCCACCGGGGAGCTGTTTTTT	CASSPWATGELFF
few	TRBJ2-1	TRBV5-6	TRBD1	TGTGCCGGCGAGACAGGGGAGCTCTTC	CAGETGELF
-	TRBJ2-4	TRBV6-1	-	TGTGCCAGCAGTGACGGTCCCTTAGCCAAAAACATTCAGTACTTC	CASSDGPLAKNIQYF